A single sample is the source of the 20 T cell receptor beta chains below, sequenced in a study of response to subunit inactivated influenza vaccine. TCRdb re-analysed the RT-PCR reads in MiXCR, keeping a single row per CDR3 protein. The sample yields just under 250,000 distinct CDR3 sequences, 9.5% to 15% seen once. Sequences were derived from non-naive T cells sorted from PBMCs, sampled 14 to 15 days before vaccination. The receptor set was obtained from a man aged 50 to 59 who received an inactivated influenza vaccine.

As DNA, the CDR3 is TGTGCCAGCCGACTCTCCATGAACACTGAAGCTTTCTTT. Its translation is CASRLSMNTEAFF. The rearrangement joins TRBV28 to TRBJ1-1; D is undetermined. The CDR3 is 13 amino acids. Trimming pared 8 bases from V and 0 bases from J, leaving 10 bases between. Germline CDR1 reads MDHEN; CDR2 reads SYDVKM.

Ten or more counts support this clonotype. The chain links TRBV29-1 to TRBJ2-1; the match to TRBD1 covers 11 bases. From germline, CDR1 is SQVTM and CDR2 ANQGSEA. The V and J ends lost 4 bases and 4 bases, in that order; junction bases with no gene match: 3. This CDR3 comprises 14 residues. The CDR3 DNA reads TGCAGCGTTGGGGGACAGGGGGTTTACAATGAGCAGTTCTTC. It encodes CSVGGQGVYNEQFF.

The chain couples TRBV7-3 to TRBJ2-7; 7 bases fit TRBD2. V lost 5 bases to trimming and J lost 2 bases; unmatched junction nucleotides: 9. CDR3 length equals 15 residues. The V gene's germline CDR1 is SGHTA and CDR2 FQGTGA. The CDR3 nucleotides read TGTGCCAGCAGCCGAGAGGGAGGGGCGACCTACGAGCAGTACTTC. It codes for CASSREGGATYEQYF.

This clonotype was counted ten times or more. The J gene is TRBJ2-1, the V gene TRBV18; 8 bases map to TRBD2. In germline, CDR1 is KGHSH, CDR2 LQKENI. The CDR3 consists of 14 residues. V was clipped by 8 bases and J by 0 bases; unmatched bases: 3. The CDR3 bases are TGTGCCAGCCTAGCGGGCCGCTCCTACAATGAGCAGTTCTTC. Protein: CASLAGRSYNEQFF.

Regarding this clonotype: A junction end diverges from the germline sequence, so it may reflect a read error. The chain combines TRBV20-1 with TRBJ2-5; 7 nucleotides align to TRBD1. Germline CDR1 is DFQATT and CDR2 is SNEGSKA (reference sequence). CDR3 length: 17 residues. CDR3 nucleotides: TGCTGTGCTAGAGATCCTAAGACAGGGACGATAGGAGAGACCCAGTACTTC. It yields the protein CCARDPKTGTIGETQYF.

This clonotype was observed a handful of times. The chain employs TRBV11-2 and TRBJ1-2, with TRBD1 matching over 8 bases. This CDR3 comprises 14 residues. With V trimmed by 6 bases and J by 2 bases, 5 bases remained unmatched. The germline V gene has CDR1 SGHAT and CDR2 FQNNGV. The CDR3 loop is CASRSDRANYGYTF. The CDR3 DNA reads TGTGCCAGCAGATCGGACAGGGCAAACTATGGCTACACCTTC.

The sample holds many counts of this clonotype. This sequence joins TRBV5-8 and TRBJ2-3; maybe TRBD1 (5 bases). Trimming took off 4 bases at V and 4 bases at J, with 16 bases between the two ends. This CDR3 has 15 amino acids. From germline, CDR1 is SGHTS and CDR2 YDEGEE. CDR3 coding DNA: TGTGCCAGCAGCCACCGACAGTATGGCGCAGATACGCAGTATTTT. Translation gives CASSHRQYGADTQYF.

The chain links TRBV28 to TRBJ2-1; 9 nucleotides align to TRBD2. The V gene end was trimmed by 9 bases and the J gene end by 3 bases; junction bases not matched to a gene: 9. Germline CDR1 is MDHEN and CDR2 is SYDVKM. This CDR3 is built from 15 residues. The CDR3 nucleotides are TGTGCCAGAGCCTCCGGGACTAGCAGCTACAATGAGCAGTTCTTC. Its translation is CARASGTSSYNEQFF.

This chain connects TRBV5-8 to TRBJ1-5; D is possibly TRBD1 (6 bases). The V and J ends lost 1 base and 4 bases respectively, with 12 bases between them. Germline CDR1 and CDR2: SGHTS and YDEGEE. The CDR3 length is 15 residues. Here the CDR3 reads CASSLTGIVNQPQHF. The CDR3 DNA follows: TGTGCCAGCAGCTTGACAGGGATAGTAAATCAGCCCCAGCATTTT.

This clonotype was recorded a few times. The CDR3 sequence: CASSSSVSGRAYNEQFF. The CDR3 DNA follows: TGTGCCAGTAGTTCCTCGGTTAGCGGGAGGGCCTACAATGAGCAGTTCTTC. The chain links TRBV19 to TRBJ2-1; 11 bases fit TRBD2. This CDR3 region has 17 residues. Germline CDR1 is LNHDA and CDR2 is SQIVND (reference sequence). Trimming at V came to 5 bases and at J to 2 bases, leaving 8 bases not matched to a gene.

This clonotype was observed a few times. V and J are TRBV5-1 and TRBJ2-5; TRBD2 aligns across 12 bases. Trimming removed 3 bases from V and 5 bases from J; junction bases left unmatched: 8. CDR1 is SGHRS, CDR2 YFSETQ, per germline. The CDR3 covers 16 residues. The CDR3 is CASSWGTSGGTETQYF. CDR3 bases: TGCGCCAGCAGCTGGGGTACTAGCGGGGGGACCGAGACCCAGTACTTC.

This rearrangement joins TRBV10-3 to TRBJ1-5; D gene ambiguous. Trimming pared 2 bases from V and 5 bases from J, leaving 7 bases between. Germline V lookup: CDR1 ENHRY, CDR2 SYGVKD. The CDR3 has 13 residues. CDR3 DNA: TGTGCCATCAGTGAGGCCCGTTATCAGCCCCAGCATTTT. This gives the protein CAISEARYQPQHF.

This clonotype was picked up a small number of times. The chain uses TRBV29-1 and TRBJ1-5; no clear D gene. This CDR3 has 19 residues. Looked up from germline, CDR1 is SQVTM and CDR2 is ANQGSEA. Trimming removed 8 bases from V and 6 bases from J, with 35 bases in between. The CDR3 region has the DNA TGCAGCACTAGCGTGTCTGCTGAGGTAACGCTAGGACCGTGTCAGCCCCAGCATTTT. Its translation: CSTSVSAEVTLGPCQPQHF. The complete variable domain, with remaining parts taken from reference TRBV29-1 and TRBJ1-5, reads SAVISQKPSRDICQRGTSLTIQCQVDSQVTMMFWYRQQPGQSLTLIATANQGSEATYESGFVIDKFPISRPNLTFSTLTVSNMSPEDSSIYLCSTSVSAEVTLGPCQPQHFGDGTRLSIL.

V usage is TRBV30 and J usage is TRBJ2-4, with D tentatively TRBD1 or TRBD2 (6 bases each). CDR3 length: 15 amino acids. Between the trimmed V and J ends, which lost 8 bases and 3 bases, there was a span of 20 bases. Germline values: CDR1 GTSNPN, CDR2 SVGIG (reference sequence). The CDR3: CATGGRGNRKNIQYF. The DNA of the CDR3 is TGTGCCACCGGGGGCAGAGGAAACCGCAAAAACATTCAGTACTTC.

This clonotype was observed many times. The chain couples TRBV24-1 to TRBJ2-1, with 7 nucleotides matching TRBD1. V shed 5 bases and J 2 bases; nucleotides not matched to a gene: 2. Per germline, CDR1 KGHDR and CDR2 SFDVKD. This CDR3 has 14 residues. DNA of the CDR3: TGTGCCACCAGTGCCGGACAGGCCTACAATGAGCAGTTCTTC. Protein: CATSAGQAYNEQFF.

This clonotype was observed a few times. The chain is built from TRBV12-3 or TRBV12-4 and TRBJ2-4; 9 nucleotides line up with TRBD1. V trimming: 5 bases; J trimming: 8 bases; junction bases outside the gene matches: 10. CDR3 length equals 15 residues. In DNA form, the CDR3 reads TGTGCCAGCAGTCTTGTACAGGGGGCTGGAGACATTCAGTACTTC. Amino acids: CASSLVQGAGDIQYF.

This chain uses TRBV19 with TRBJ2-1, with D hard to call. V shed 6 bases and J shed 4 bases, with 16 bases lying between them. The CDR3 is made up of 15 amino acids. Looked up from germline, CDR1 is LNHDA and CDR2 is SQIVND (reference sequence). The CDR3 region has the DNA TGTGCCAGTAGCCACTCAGGTGGAAAATACAATGAGCAGTTCTTC. Protein product: CASSHSGGKYNEQFF.

The CDR3 sequence: CATFGQGNTEAFF. The CDR3 region has the DNA TGTGCCACATTTGGACAGGGGAACACTGAAGCTTTCTTT. The rearrangement joins TRBV7-9 to TRBJ1-1; 8 nucleotides line up with TRBD1. CDR3 length: 13 amino acids. Germline V CDR1 and CDR2: SEHNR, FQNEAQ (reference sequence). V trimming: 10 bases; J trimming: 1 base; junction bases outside the gene matches: 5. The full variable domain, rest sourced from reference TRBV7-9 and TRBJ1-1, is DTGVSQNPRHKITKRGQNVTFRCDPISEHNRLYWYRQTLGQGPEFLTYFQNEAQLEKSRLLSDRFSAERPKGSFSTLEIQRTEQGDSAMYLCATFGQGNTEAFFGQGTRLTVV.

The genes are TRBV7-9 and TRBJ1-5; D is ambiguous. This CDR3 is built from 14 residues. Germline CDR1 is SEHNR and CDR2 is FQNEAQ (reference sequence). V shed 1 base and J shed 8 bases, with 12 bases lying between them. The DNA of the CDR3 is TGTGCCAGCAGCTTAGGGCACGGGCTGGAGCCCCAGCATTTT. This gives the protein CASSLGHGLEPQHF.

The chain links TRBV5-4 to TRBJ2-2; possible D gene TRBD1, 6 bases. V lost 2 bases, J lost 1 base, and 9 bases lay in between. This CDR3 has 15 amino acids. From germline, CDR1 is SGHNT and CDR2 YYREEE (reference sequence). The CDR3, as DNA: TGTGCCAGCAGCTTTCGGACAGAGAACACCGGGGAGCTGTTTTTT. This translates into CASSFRTENTGELFF. The variable domain in full, completed from reference TRBV5-4 and TRBJ2-2, reads ETGVTQSPTHLIKTRGQQVTLRCSSQSGHNTVSWYQQALGQGPQFIFQYYREEENGRGNFPPRFSGLQFPNYSSELNVNALELDDSALYLCASSFRTENTGELFFGEGSRLTVL.